This T cell receptor beta chain was sequenced for a study of cytomegalovirus exposure and HLA in healthy donors. General observations from the study: In a later analysis, TCR beta V- and J-gene trimming showed a link to a missense DCLRE1C variant. When a later analysis was performed, an Asian-associated ancestry cluster reportedly had fewer N-insertions than the roughly 670-donor mean.

V gave up 6 bases and J gave up 5 bases, with 13 bases separating them. The CDR3 is made up of 13 amino acids. The germline gives CDR1 LNHNV, CDR2 YYDKDF (reference sequence). For this clone: Antigen specificity is unknown.

Primers for the PCR totalled 60 Vbeta and 13 Jbeta. Clones were sequenced by immunoSEQ multiplex PCR, and TCRdb holds only the in-frame ones, with some missing. The top ten clones hold around 0.95% of a sample with about 120,000 clones, approximately 70% of them seen once. This clonotype originated in a woman aged 25 to 39 in good health and CMV-seronegative. Sequenced material: PBMCs. V is TRBV15 and J is TRBJ1-1, with a weak D call TRBD1 (6 bases). For the CDR3, the DNA is TGTGCCACCAGGCCAGGGGTAGGGACTGAAGCTTTCTTT. It translates to CATRPGVGTEAFF. The entire variable domain, with the rest obtained from reference TRBV15 and TRBJ1-1, is as follows: DAMVIQNPRYQVTQFGKPVTLSCSQTLNHNVMYWYQQKSSQAPKLLFHYYDKDFNNEADTPDNFQSRRPNTSFCFLDIRSPGLGDTAMYLCATRPGVGTEAFFGQGTRLTVV.